This T cell receptor beta chain was identified in a study of beta chain features in type 1 diabetes. On the study more broadly: Age, gender, cell numbers and subset yield matched between patients and controls.

What was sequenced were expressed TCRB transcripts, since all of the isolated RNA had been reverse transcribed. Some clones are missing from TCRdb's copy, which holds only in-frame ones; the method was immunoSEQ multiplex PCR. The data contain under 200,000 clones, 6.5% to 10% of them seen just once; the ten biggest clones take up around 0.56%. This CDR3 is 15 amino acids long. J lost 5 bases, V lost 4 bases, and 8 bases had no gene match. Germline loops: CDR1 SGHNT, CDR2 YYREEE (reference sequence). With respect to this clone: Its target is unknown.

It was one heparinised blood draw, averaging roughly 0.11 L, that each donor gave. Whole-study findings and limits: Across all four CD4+ subsets, people with type 1 diabetes showed modestly shorter TCRB CDR3s. More deletions and fewer insertions at VDJ junctions were seen in type 1 diabetes patients.

Material for sequencing was central memory CD4+ T cells from blood. The chain combines TRBV5-4 with TRBJ2-5; 10 bases align to TRBD1. This TCR was recovered from a young woman with type 1 diabetes. CDR3 in amino acids: CASSERQGAAETQYF. The CDR3 DNA reads as TGTGCCAGCAGCGAGAGACAGGGGGCAGCGGAGACCCAGTACTTC.